This T cell receptor (beta chain) was identified during a study of T cell responses to AZD1222 COVID-19 vaccine. Using immunoSEQ multiplex PCR, the repertoire was profiled, and TCRdb retains in-frame clones only, with some absent. The sample has approximately 150,000 clones; roughly 87% are singletons. Specimen: peripheral blood, collected 28 days after the second AZD1222 dose. The receptor comes from an adult who received the AZD1222 COVID-19 vaccine.

The CDR3 nucleotides read TGTGCCAGCAGCCAAGAGGGAGGGGCCGGGGAGCTGTTTTTT. Translated: CASSQEGGAGELFF. This chain joins TRBV3-1 (or the pseudogene TRBV3-2) and TRBJ2-2; 7 bases agree with TRBD2. The CDR3 length is 14 residues. The J segment lost 6 bases and the V segment lost 0 bases, leaving 1 base of the junction unmatched. The germline V gene encodes CDR1 LGHDT and CDR2 YNNKEL (reference sequence).